This TCR beta chain was recorded in a study of blood T cell repertoires in COVID-19. Trimming stripped 0 bases from V and 2 bases from J, with 12 bases between. Looked up from germline, CDR1 is SGHRS and CDR2 is YFSETQ. The CDR3 has 16 amino acids. Original handling: Estimation of nucleated cell counts relied on the amplification of reference gene primers. The method was immunoSEQ multiplex PCR; TCRdb's version includes in-frame clones alone and lacks a portion of them. The DNA was the basis for D and trimming; V, J and clone size are from that table. Of more than 100,000 clones in the sample, 86% were seen once.

Sequencing input: peripheral blood. The chain is built from TRBV5-1 and TRBJ2-1, with a possible D match to TRBD1 (5 bases). This TCR was recovered from a man aged 35 to 55 with acute or convalescent COVID-19. CDR3: CASSLGTWQAYNEQFF. The CDR3 nucleotides read TGCGCCAGCAGCTTGGGGACATGGCAGGCCTACAATGAGCAGTTCTTC.